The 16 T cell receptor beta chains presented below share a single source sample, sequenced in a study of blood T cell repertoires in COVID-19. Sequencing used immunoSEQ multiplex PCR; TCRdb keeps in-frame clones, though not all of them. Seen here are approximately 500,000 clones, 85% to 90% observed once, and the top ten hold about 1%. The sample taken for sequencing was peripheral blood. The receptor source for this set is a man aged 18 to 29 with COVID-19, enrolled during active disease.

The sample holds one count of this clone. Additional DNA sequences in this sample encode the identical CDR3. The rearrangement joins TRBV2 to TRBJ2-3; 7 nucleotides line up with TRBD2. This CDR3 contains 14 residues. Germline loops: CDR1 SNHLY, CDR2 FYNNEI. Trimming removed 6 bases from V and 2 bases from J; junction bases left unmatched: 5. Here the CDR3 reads CASSLAGITDTQYF. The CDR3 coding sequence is TGTGCCAGCAGCTTAGCGGGCATCACAGATACGCAGTATTTT.

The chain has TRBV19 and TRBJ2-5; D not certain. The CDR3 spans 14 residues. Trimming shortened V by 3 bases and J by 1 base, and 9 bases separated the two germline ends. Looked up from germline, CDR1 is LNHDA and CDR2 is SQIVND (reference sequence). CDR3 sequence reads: CASSMLGGQETQYF. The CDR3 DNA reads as TGTGCCAGTAGTATGCTCGGCGGCCAAGAGACCCAGTACTTC.

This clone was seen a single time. The CDR3, as DNA: TGTGCCAGCATCGGCGCGGGAGAATACACCGGGGAGCTGTTTTTT. This translates into CASIGAGEYTGELFF. This chain connects TRBV28 to TRBJ2-2; 7 nucleotides agree with TRBD2. This CDR3 has 15 residues. V was pared by 7 bases and J by 3 bases, with 8 bases of the junction left unmatched. Per the germline V gene, CDR1 is MDHEN and CDR2 is SYDVKM.

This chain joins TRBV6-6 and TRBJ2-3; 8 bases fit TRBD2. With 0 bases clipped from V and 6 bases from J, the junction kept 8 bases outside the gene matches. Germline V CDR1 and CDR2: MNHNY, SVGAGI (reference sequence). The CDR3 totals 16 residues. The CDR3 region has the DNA TGTGCCAGCAGTTACTCGAACGCGGGAGGAAGGGATACGCAGTATTTT. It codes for CASSYSNAGGRDTQYF.

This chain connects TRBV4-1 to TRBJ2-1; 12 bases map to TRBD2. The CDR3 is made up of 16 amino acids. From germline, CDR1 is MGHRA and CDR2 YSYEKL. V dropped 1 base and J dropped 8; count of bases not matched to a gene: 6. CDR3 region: CASSQVRTSGVDEQFF. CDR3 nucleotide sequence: TGCGCCAGCAGCCAAGTGAGGACTAGCGGGGTCGATGAGCAGTTCTTC.

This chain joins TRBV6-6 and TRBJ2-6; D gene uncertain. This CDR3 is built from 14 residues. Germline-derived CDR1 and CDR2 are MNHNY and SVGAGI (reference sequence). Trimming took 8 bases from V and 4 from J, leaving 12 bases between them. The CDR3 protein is CASAASRGANVLTF. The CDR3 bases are TGTGCCAGCGCTGCGAGTAGAGGGGCCAACGTCCTGACTTTC.

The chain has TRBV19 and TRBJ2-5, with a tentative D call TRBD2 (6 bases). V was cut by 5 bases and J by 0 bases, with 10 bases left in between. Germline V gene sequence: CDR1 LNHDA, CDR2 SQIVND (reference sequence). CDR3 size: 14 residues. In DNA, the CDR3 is TGTGCCAGTAGTCTGGAGGGACACCAAGAGACCCAGTACTTC. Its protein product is CASSLEGHQETQYF.

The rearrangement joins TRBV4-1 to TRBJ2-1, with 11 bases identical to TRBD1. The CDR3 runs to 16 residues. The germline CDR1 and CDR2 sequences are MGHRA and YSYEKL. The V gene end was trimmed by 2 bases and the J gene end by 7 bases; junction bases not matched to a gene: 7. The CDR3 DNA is TGCGCCAGCAGCCAAACCGGGACAGGGGGGAGGAATGAGCAGTTCTTC. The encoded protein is CASSQTGTGGRNEQFF.

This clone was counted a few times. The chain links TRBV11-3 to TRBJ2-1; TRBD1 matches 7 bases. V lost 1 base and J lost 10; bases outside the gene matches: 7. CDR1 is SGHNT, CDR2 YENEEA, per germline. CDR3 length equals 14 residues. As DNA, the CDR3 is TGTGCCAGCAGCTTAGGATACAGGGGCTCCGAGCAGTTCTTC. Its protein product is CASSLGYRGSEQFF.

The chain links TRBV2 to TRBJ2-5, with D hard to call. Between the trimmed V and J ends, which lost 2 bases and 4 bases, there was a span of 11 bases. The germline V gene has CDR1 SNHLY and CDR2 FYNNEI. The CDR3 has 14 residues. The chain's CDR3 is CASSEFDLGETQYF. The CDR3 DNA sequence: TGTGCCAGCAGTGAATTTGACTTGGGAGAGACCCAGTACTTC.

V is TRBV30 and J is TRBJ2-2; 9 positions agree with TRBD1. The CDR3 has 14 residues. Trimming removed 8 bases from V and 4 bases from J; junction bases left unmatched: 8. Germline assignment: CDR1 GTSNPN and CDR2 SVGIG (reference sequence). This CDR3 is CAGEQGAPTGELFF. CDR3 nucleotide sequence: TGTGCCGGCGAACAGGGGGCGCCCACCGGGGAGCTGTTTTTT.

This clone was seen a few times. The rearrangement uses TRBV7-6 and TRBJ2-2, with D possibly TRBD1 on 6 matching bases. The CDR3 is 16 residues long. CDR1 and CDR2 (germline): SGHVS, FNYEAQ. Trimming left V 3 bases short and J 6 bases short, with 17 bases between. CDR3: CASSFAHRAGAGELFF. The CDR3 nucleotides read TGTGCCAGCAGCTTCGCCCACAGGGCAGGCGCCGGGGAGCTGTTTTTT.

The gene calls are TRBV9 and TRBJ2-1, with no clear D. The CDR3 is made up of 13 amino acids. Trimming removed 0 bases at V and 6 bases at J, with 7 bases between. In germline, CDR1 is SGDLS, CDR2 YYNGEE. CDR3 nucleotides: TGTGCCAGCAGCGTAGACGGTTTCAATGAGCAGTTCTTC. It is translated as CASSVDGFNEQFF.

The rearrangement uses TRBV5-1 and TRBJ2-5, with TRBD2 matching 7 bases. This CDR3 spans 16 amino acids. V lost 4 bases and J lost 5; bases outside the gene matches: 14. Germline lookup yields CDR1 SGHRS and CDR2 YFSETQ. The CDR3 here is CASSDGRRSSGETQYF. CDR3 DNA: TGCGCCAGCAGCGACGGACGGCGATCTAGCGGCGAGACCCAGTACTTC. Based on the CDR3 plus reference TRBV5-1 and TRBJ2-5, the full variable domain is KAGVTQTPRYLIKTRGQQVTLSCSPISGHRSVSWYQQTPGQGLQFLFEYFSETQRNKGNFPGRFSGRQFSNSRSEMNVSTLELGDSALYLCASSDGRRSSGETQYFGPGTRLLVL.

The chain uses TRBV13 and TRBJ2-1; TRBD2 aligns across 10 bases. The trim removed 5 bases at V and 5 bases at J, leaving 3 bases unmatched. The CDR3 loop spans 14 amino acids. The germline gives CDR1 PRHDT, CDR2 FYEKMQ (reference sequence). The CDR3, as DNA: TGTGCCAGCAGCCCAGGACTAGCGGACAATGAGCAGTTCTTC. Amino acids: CASSPGLADNEQFF.

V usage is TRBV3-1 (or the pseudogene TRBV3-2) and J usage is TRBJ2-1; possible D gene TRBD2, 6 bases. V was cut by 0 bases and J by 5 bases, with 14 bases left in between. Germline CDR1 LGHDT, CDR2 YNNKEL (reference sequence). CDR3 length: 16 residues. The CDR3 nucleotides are TGTGCCAGCAGCCAAGAGGGCGGGACTCGACACAATGAGCAGTTCTTC. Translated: CASSQEGGTRHNEQFF.